The clone carrying this TCR beta chain was detected many times. The antigen remains undetermined. This sample is part of a study of blood T cells in healthy people across ages. Primed by a sample-barcoded 5' primer and a J-beta primer mix, a second PCR proceeded for roughly 7 to 12 cycles. TCRdb re-called the 5' RACE reads with MiXCR, one entry per CDR3 protein. This repertoire shows some 640,000 distinct CDR3 sequences, about 30% found once; its top ten account for 15% to 18%. Peripheral blood, about 9.4 milliliters per donor, was collected. This CDR3 comprises 14 residues. V shed 6 bases, J shed 3 bases, and the junction held 5 bases outside the gene matches. From germline, CDR1 is MGHDK and CDR2 SYGVNS. Points from the study as a whole: Greater diversity and more naive CD4+ cells were seen in long-lived donors than in aged donors.

This sequence joins TRBV25-1 and TRBJ2-7, with 10 bases aligning to TRBD2. The sequenced sample consisted of blood. The sequence derives from a woman aged 80 or older in good health. The CDR3 DNA reads TGTGCCAGCAGAGGACTAGCGGCGGGCTACGAGCAGTACTTC. Protein sequence: CASRGLAAGYEQYF.